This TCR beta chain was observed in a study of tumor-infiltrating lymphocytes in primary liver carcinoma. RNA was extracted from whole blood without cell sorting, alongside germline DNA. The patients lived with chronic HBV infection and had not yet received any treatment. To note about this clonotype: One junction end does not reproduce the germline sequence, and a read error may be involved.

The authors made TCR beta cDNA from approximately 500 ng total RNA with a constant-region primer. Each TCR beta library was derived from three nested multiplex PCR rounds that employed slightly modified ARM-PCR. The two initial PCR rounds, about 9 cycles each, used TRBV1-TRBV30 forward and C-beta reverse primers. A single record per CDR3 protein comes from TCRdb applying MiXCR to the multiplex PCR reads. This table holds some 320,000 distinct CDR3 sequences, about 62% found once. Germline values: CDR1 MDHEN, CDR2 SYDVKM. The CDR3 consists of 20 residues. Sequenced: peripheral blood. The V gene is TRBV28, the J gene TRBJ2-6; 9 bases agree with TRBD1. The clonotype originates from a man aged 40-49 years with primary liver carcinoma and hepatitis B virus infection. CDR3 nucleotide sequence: TGTGCCAGCAGTTCCAAGACCGGGACAGGGCTGTCGTACGGGGCCAACGTCCCGACTTTC. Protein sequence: CASSSKTGTGLSYGANVPTF.